This TCR beta chain was captured by sequencing in a study of T cell responses to AZD1222 COVID-19 vaccine. Study-level findings and limits: Among the donors, most were white British and more were female, and clonal diversity was possibly underestimated. No day 14 peak samples; only post-peak repertoires were characterized. Only a handful of individuals given AZD1222 were seropositive at baseline. Dominant CD4 TCR responses targeted spike regions 160-218 and 743-854.

For this clone: Antigen specificity is unknown.

Measured with immunoSEQ multiplex PCR; TCRdb has only the in-frame clones, and not every one. The repertoire has 150,000 to 180,000 clones, over 85% of them found once; the top ten carry 15% to 20%. This sequence originates from an adult in good health. Sequences were derived from peripheral blood, sampled on day 0 of AZD1222 vaccination.

CDR3 region: CASSEGPGLYGYTF. The DNA for the CDR3 is TGTGCCAGCAGTGAAGGTCCAGGGCTGTATGGCTACACCTTC. This chain links TRBV6-1 with TRBJ1-2, with D possibly being TRBD1 (5 bases). CDR3 length: 14 amino acids. Trimming removed 1 base at V and 5 bases at J, with 11 bases between. Germline-derived CDR1 and CDR2 are MNHNS and SASEGT.